This T cell receptor beta chain emerged from a study of blood T cell repertoires in COVID-19. Clones were sequenced by immunoSEQ multiplex PCR, and TCRdb holds only the in-frame ones, with some missing. Found here are about 49,000 clones, around 86% of them singletons; the top ten hold more than 5%. V was pared by 4 bases and J by 7 bases, with 7 bases of the junction left unmatched. Per the germline V gene, CDR1 is LNHDA and CDR2 is SQIVND (reference sequence). The CDR3 loop spans 15 amino acids. The V and J genes are TRBV19 and TRBJ2-3; 11 bases are shared with TRBD2. The sequence was collected from a man aged 35-49 years with active COVID-19. Sequenced sample: peripheral blood. The CDR3 DNA is TGTGCCAGTAGTACAACTAGCGGGAGTGCCCATACGCAGTATTTT. Translation gives CASSTTSGSAHTQYF.